The entry below describes one T cell receptor (beta chain). This clonotype has a handful of counts. There is no known antigen for this receptor. Per-base quality was not reported, and no clone a single base away is much larger than it. Germline trimming amounts to 2 bases on V and 3 bases on J, with 18 as the count of junction bases outside the gene matches. Its CDR3 holds 20 amino acids, cysteine through phenylalanine. Of all the DNA, just the CDR3 is kept, 60 bases in frame from base 1. CDR1 and CDR2 are read off the germline V gene (reference sequence) as DFQATT and SNEGSKA. This entry comes from a study of T-cell memory formation after mild COVID-19 (dated by TCRdb to the early 2020s). Regarding the research as a whole: TCR sequence clusters from the two donors were found to be largely donor specific. Longitudinal TCRalpha and TCRbeta repertoire sequencing tracked T-cell clones expanding and contracting after mild COVID-19 in a couple of donors. The cohort comprised two young, previously healthy adult volunteers, one female and one male.

The paper as a whole reports these results and caveats: Contracting CD4+ clones turned up mainly in the CM and EM memory subsets, whereas EMRA was where CD8+ clones were enriched. The study included only two mild cases, and larger cohorts that include severe cases with pre-infection samples were judged to be necessary. Some responding clones were detected in pre-infection memory, suggesting pre-existing cross-reactive memory T cells joined the SARS-CoV-2 response. Clones contracting from day 15 to 85 had balanced CD4/CD8 phenotypes, while a second wave expanding from day 15 to 37 was biased towards CD4+. Whether the second-wave clones peaking on day 37 were SARS-CoV-2 specific was not confirmed.

Reads for this sample came from an Illumina NovaSeq 6000. cDNA libraries for TCRalpha and TCRbeta were prepared by 5'RACE using constant-segment primers, with sample barcodes and unique molecular identifiers added. RNA was extracted from every sample with Trizol reagent. Library amplification was performed in two PCR steps, and a second sample barcode and Illumina TruSeq adapters were introduced in the second step. Sequencing of the libraries was done on an Illumina NovaSeq, producing 2 x 150 bp paired-end reads. Regarding the original processing steps: The reads were demultiplexed and collapsed into UMI-guided consensus sequences using migec v1.2.7. With mixcr v2.1.11, UMI consensuses were aligned to TRA and TRB V and J templates and assembled into clonotypes. Clonotypes were classified as expanded or contracted when called significant by both edgeR and NoisET, with noise models trained on biological replicates. edgeR calls used a false discovery rate-adjusted p below 0.01 and a log2 fold-change threshold of 1. As an exploratory analysis of dynamics, max-normalized trajectories of the 1000 most abundant clonotypes were examined by PCA with hierarchical clustering. The CD4 or CD8 phenotype of responding clones was assigned using the separately sequenced CD4+ and CD8+ repertoires. The raw public data were reprocessed by TCRdb itself: fastp quality trimming at Q25, MiXCR clonotype calling, in-frame beta chains only. Each entry is one CDR3 protein sequence, shown with its most common DNA and genes. The V and J calls, along with clone size, are taken from TCRdb and not from the paper's own processing. The sample table records 550,000 to 600,000 distinct CDR3 sequences; 15% to 20% of these occur just once. The ten largest clones add up to about 8.6% of the sample.

Ficoll-Paque density gradient centrifugation was the method used to isolate PBMCs. Material for sequencing was PBMCs or a T cell subset sorted from them (not recorded which). The V and J segments used are TRBV20-1 and TRBJ2-1, and 11 junction bases match TRBD1. This clonotype originated in an adult woman who had mild COVID-19 (a few samples of this study predate the infection). The sample titles of this study are shuffled in the database, so cell type and time point are left out; the donor was told from shared clones. The bases read TGCAGTGCTAGAAGGACAGGGGGCTCTGAGGGAGTTAAGGGCTACAATGAGCAGTTCTTC. This yields the protein CSARRTGGSEGVKGYNEQFF.